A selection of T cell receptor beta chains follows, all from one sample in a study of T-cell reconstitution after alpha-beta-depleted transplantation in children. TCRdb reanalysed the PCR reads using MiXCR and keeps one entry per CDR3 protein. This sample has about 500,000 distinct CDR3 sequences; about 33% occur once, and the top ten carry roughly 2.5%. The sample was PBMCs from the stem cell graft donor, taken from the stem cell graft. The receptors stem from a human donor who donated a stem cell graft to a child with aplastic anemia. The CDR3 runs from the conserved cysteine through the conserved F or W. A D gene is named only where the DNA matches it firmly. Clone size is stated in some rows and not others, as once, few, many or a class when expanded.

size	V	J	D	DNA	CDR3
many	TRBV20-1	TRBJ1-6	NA	TGCAGTGCTAGAGACCCAAGTGTTAATTCACCCCTCCACTTT	CSARDPSVNSPLHF
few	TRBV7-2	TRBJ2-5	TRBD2	TGTGCCAGCAGCCTCGGACTAGCGGGAGTGAGATTGGAGACCCAGTACTTC	CASSLGLAGVRLETQYF
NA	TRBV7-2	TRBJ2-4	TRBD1	TGTGCCAGCAGCGAACGGGACAGGGGAGTAGCCAAAAACATTCAGTACTTC	CASSERDRGVAKNIQYF
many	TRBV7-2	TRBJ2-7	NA	TGTGCCAGCAGCTGGAAGTGGGGCTCGGACGAGCAGTACTTC	CASSWKWGSDEQYF
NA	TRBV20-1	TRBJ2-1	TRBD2	TGCAGTGCTCCCGGACTAGCGGTCAATGAGCAGTTCTTC	CSAPGLAVNEQFF
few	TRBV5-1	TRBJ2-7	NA	TGCGCCAGCAGCTTGGGCAGATTTGTCTCCTACGAGCAGTACTTC	CASSLGRFVSYEQYF
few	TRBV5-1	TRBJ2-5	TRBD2	TGCGCCAGCAGACCACTAGCGGAAGAGACCCAGTACTTC	CASRPLAEETQYF
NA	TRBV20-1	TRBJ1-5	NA	TGCAGTGCCGGGGGGGCCGGGGGCAATCAGCCCCAGCATTTT	CSAGGAGGNQPQHF
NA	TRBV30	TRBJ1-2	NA	TGTGCCTGGAGTGGCGGGACCCTCTATGGCTACACCTTC	CAWSGGTLYGYTF
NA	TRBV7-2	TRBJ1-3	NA	TGTGCCAGCAGCTTAGTATCGAGCTCTGGAAACACCATATATTTT	CASSLVSSSGNTIYF
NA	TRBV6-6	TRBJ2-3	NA	TGTGCCAGCAGCCCCTTTGCCGCCGATACGCAGTATTTT	CASSPFAADTQYF
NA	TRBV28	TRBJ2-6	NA	TGTGCCACCTCACGGGCTAGTTTTGGCGGCAACGTCCTGACTTTC	CATSRASFGGNVLTF
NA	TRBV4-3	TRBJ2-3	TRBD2	TGCGCCAGCAGCCAAGATGGGGGGGGAGGCCATACGCAGTATTTT	CASSQDGGGGHTQYF
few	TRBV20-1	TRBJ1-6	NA	TGCAGTGCTAGGGACACAGGGAGATCACCCCTCCACTTT	CSARDTGRSPLHF
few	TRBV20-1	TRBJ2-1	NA	TGCAGTGCTAGTAGACGCGCCTACAATGAGCAGTTCTTC	CSASRRAYNEQFF
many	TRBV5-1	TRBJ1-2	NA	TGCGCCAGCAGCATCCGGACCGACGGATATGGCTACACCTTC	CASSIRTDGYGYTF
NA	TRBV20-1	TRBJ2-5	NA	TGCAGTGCTAGATATAAGGGATGGCCCGGACCTCAAGAGACCCAGTACTTC	CSARYKGWPGPQETQYF
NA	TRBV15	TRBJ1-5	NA	TGTGCCACCAGCAGTTGGGGAACCCACAATCAGCCCCAGCATTTT	CATSSWGTHNQPQHF
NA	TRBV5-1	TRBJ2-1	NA	TGCGCCAGCAGCTCCGACGGCCAAGGAATGAATGAGCAGTTCTTC	CASSSDGQGMNEQFF
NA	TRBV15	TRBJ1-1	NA	TGTGCCACCAGCAGCGGAAACACTGAAGCTTTCTTT	CATSSGNTEAFF
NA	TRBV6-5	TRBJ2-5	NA	TGTGCCAGCAGTCTACCCCGGGACTCGGAAGCCCAAGAGACCCAGTACTTC	CASSLPRDSEAQETQYF
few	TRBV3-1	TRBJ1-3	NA	TGTGCCAGCAGCCGCATGCCTAGGCTTGGCTCTGGAAACACCATATATTTT	CASSRMPRLGSGNTIYF
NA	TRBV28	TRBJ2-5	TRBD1	TGTGCCAGCACTTCCCCCGGGACAGGGGGGGAGACCCAGTACTTC	CASTSPGTGGETQYF
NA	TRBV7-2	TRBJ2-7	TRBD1	TGTGCCAGCAGCTTTGCGACAGGGGGATCCTACGAGCAGTACTTC	CASSFATGGSYEQYF
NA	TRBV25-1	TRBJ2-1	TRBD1	TGTGCCAGCAGTAAGGACAGGGTTGGGCCCAATGAGCAGTTCTTC	CASSKDRVGPNEQFF
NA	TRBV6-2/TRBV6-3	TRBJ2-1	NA	TGTGCCAGCAGTTCTTCTGACATTTACAATGAGCAGTTCTTC	CASSSSDIYNEQFF
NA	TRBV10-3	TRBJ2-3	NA	TGTGCCATCAGTGAAGACGGTCCTAGCACAGATACGCAGTATTTT	CAISEDGPSTDTQYF
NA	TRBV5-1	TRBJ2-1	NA	TGCGCCAGCAGCCCAGGACGGAGCTCCTACAATGAGCAGTTCTTC	CASSPGRSSYNEQFF
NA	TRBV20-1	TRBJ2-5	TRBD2	TGCAGTGCTAGGACTAGCGGGAGGTTCGCGGAGACCCAGTACTTC	CSARTSGRFAETQYF
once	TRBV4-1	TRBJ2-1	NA	TGCGCCAGCAGCCTGATTTTGGCCGCTACTTCTTCAAATGAGCAGTTCTTC	CASSLILAATSSNEQFF
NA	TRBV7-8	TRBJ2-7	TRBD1	TGTGCCAGCAGCTTGGACAGGGCCCTCTCCTACGAGCAGTACTTC	CASSLDRALSYEQYF
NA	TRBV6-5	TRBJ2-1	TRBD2	TGTGCCAGCAGACGTAGCGGGAGGGCCCTCTACAATGAGCAGTTCTTC	CASRRSGRALYNEQFF
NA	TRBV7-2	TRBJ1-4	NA	TGTGCCAGCATCTTAGGACGGTTTAATGAAAAACTGTTTTTT	CASILGRFNEKLFF
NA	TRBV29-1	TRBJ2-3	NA	TGCAGCGTTGACGGGAGTCTATATACGCAGTATTTT	CSVDGSLYTQYF
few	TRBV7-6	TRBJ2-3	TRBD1	TGTGCCAGCAGCTCGCAGGGGGCTGGCACAGATACGCAGTATTTT	CASSSQGAGTDTQYF
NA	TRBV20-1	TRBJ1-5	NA	TGCAGTGCTAGAGATAGAAGGACGGGCAATCAGCCCCAGCATTTT	CSARDRRTGNQPQHF
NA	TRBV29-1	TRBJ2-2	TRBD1	TGCAGCGTTCGGCCAGGGGGATTCACCGGGGAGCTGTTTTTT	CSVRPGGFTGELFF
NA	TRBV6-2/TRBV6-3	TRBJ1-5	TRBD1	TGTGCCAGTGGGACAGGGACGAGCAATCAGCCCCAGCATTTT	CASGTGTSNQPQHF
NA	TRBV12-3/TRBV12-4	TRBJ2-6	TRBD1	TGTGCCAGCAGAAAGACAGGGGCCACAGCCTCTGGGGCCAACGTCCTGACTTTC	CASRKTGATASGANVLTF
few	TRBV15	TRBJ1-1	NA	TGTGCCACCAGCGGAAAGATTGGCCTGAACACTGAAGCTTTCTTT	CATSGKIGLNTEAFF
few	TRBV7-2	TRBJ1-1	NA	TGTGCCAGCAGCTTAGCGCATGGGGGGCTAGCTGAAGCTTTCTTT	CASSLAHGGLAEAFF
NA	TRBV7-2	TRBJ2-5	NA	TGTGCCAGCAGCTCCTCGGACTCATCGTTGGAGACCCAGTACTTC	CASSSSDSSLETQYF
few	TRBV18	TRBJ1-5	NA	TGTGCCAGCTCACCAGATGGTGGGGAACAGCCCCAGCATTTT	CASSPDGGEQPQHF
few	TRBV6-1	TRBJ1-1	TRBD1	TGTGCCAGCAGCACGGACAGGTTGAACACTGAAGCTTTCTTT	CASSTDRLNTEAFF
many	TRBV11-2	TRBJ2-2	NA	TGTGCCAGCAGCTTAGAACCAGGGGCCGGGGAGCTGTTTTTT	CASSLEPGAGELFF